This T cell receptor (beta chain) is from a study of shared clonotypes between healthy human individuals. Overall study: Per donor, three plates held CD4 naive cells, three held CD4 memory, two held CD8 naive and one held CD8 memory.

Trimming shortened V by 0 bases and J by 1 base, and 12 bases separated the two germline ends. In germline, CDR1 is SGHAT, CDR2 FQNNGV. The CDR3 covers 16 residues. Researchers ran the assay at a deep level. When replicate PCRs were run on sorted subsets, they used about 200 ng DNA, some 29,000 T cell genomes. Produced via immunoSEQ multiplex PCR; TCRdb's table is partial and in-frame only. Counted here are over a million clones, more than 60% occurring once; the ten biggest clones make up around 1.4%. This rearrangement joins TRBV11-2 to TRBJ2-5, with no clear D. The sequencing sample was made of memory CD4+ T cells sorted from blood. This sample's subset: CD45RA-negative fraction. The receptor's source is a man aged 18 to 30 in good health. In nucleotides, the CDR3 is TGTGCCAGCAGCTTAGATCTATGGTCGATCCAAGAGACCCAGTACTTC. Protein: CASSLDLWSIQETQYF.